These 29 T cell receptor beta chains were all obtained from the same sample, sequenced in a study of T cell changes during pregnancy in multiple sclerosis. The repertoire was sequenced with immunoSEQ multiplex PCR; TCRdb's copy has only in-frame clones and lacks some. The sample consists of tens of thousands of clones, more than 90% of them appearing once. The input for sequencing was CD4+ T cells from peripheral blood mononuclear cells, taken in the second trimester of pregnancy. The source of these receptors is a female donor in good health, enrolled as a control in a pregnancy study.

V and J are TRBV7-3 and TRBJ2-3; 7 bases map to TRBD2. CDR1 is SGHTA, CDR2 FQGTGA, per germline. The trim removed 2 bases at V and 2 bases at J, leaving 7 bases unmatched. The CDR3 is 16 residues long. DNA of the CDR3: TGTGCCAGCAGCTTATTGGGAGGGCGGGACACAGATACGCAGTATTTT. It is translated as CASSLLGGRDTDTQYF.

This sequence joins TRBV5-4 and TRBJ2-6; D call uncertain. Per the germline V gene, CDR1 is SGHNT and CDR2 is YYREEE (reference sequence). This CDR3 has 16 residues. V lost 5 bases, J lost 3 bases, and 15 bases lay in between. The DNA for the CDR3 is TGTGCCAGCAGATCGGTTTCGGGTGGTGGGGCCAACGTCCTGACTTTC. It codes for CASRSVSGGGANVLTF. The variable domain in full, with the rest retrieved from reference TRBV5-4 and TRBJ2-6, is ETGVTQSPTHLIKTRGQQVTLRCSSQSGHNTVSWYQQALGQGPQFIFQYYREEENGRGNFPPRFSGLQFPNYSSELNVNALELDDSALYLCASRSVSGGGANVLTFGAGSRLTVL.

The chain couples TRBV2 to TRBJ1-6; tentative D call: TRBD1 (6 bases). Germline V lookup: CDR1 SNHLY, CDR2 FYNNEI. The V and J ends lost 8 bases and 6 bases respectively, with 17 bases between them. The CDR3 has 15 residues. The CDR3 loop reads CASSRTGGGNSPLHF. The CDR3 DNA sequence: TGTGCCAGCTCTCGAACGGGGGGCGGTAATTCACCCCTCCACTTT.

The CDR3 region is CASSPTTGPSYTF. CDR3 nucleotide sequence: TGTGCCAGCAGCCCCACAACAGGCCCCAGCTACACCTTC. J is TRBJ1-2 and V is TRBV4-2, with TRBD1 as a possible D gene (5 bases). Trimming shortened V by 4 bases and J by 9 bases, and 15 bases separated the two germline ends. CDR1 LGHNA and CDR2 YNFKEQ come from the germline V gene. The CDR3 runs to 13 residues.

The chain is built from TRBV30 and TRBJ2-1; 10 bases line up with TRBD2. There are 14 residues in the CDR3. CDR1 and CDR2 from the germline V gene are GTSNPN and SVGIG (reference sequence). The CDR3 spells CALRPGLALNEQFF. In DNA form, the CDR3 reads TGTGCTCTACGGCCGGGACTAGCGCTTAATGAGCAGTTCTTC.

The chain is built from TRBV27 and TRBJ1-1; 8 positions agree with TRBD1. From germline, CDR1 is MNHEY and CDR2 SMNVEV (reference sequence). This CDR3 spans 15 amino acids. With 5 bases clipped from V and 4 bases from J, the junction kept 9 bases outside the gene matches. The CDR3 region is CASSPTPGGPTEAFF. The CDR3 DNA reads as TGTGCCAGCAGTCCCACCCCAGGGGGCCCCACTGAAGCTTTCTTT.

The CDR3 nucleotides read TGTGCCAGCAGTAGTCAGGGGCATCAGCCCCAGCATTTT. Protein: CASSSQGHQPQHF. This sequence joins TRBV27 and TRBJ1-5; weak D call: TRBD1 (6 bases). The V end lost 5 bases, the J end lost 5 bases, and 10 bases lay between the germline ends. Germline V gene data show CDR1 as MNHEY and CDR2 as SMNVEV (reference sequence). The length of the CDR3 is 13 residues.

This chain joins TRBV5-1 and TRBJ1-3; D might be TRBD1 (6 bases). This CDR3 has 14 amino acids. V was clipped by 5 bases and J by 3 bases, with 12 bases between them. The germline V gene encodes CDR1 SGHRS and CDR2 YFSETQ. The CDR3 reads CASRMTGDGNTIYF. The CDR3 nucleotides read TGCGCCAGCAGGATGACAGGCGATGGAAACACCATATATTTT.

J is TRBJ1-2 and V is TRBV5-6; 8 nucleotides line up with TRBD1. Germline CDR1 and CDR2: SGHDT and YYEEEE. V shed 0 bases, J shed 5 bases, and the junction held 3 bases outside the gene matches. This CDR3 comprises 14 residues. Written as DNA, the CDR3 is TGTGCCAGCAGCTTGGGGCAGGGGGCGTATGGCTACACCTTC. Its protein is CASSLGQGAYGYTF.

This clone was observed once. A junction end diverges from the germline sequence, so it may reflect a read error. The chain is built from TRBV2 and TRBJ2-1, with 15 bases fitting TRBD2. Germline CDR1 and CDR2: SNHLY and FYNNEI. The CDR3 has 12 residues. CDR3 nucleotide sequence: TGTGCCAGCGAAGTGGGGACTAGCGGGGGGATCTTC. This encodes CASEVGTSGGIF. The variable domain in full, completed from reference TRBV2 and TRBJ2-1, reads EPEVTQTPSHQVTQMGQEVILRCVPISNHLYFYWYRQILGQKVEFLVSFYNNEISEKSEIFDDQFSVERPDGSNFTLKIRSTKLEDSAMYFCASEVGTSGGIFGPGTRLTVL.

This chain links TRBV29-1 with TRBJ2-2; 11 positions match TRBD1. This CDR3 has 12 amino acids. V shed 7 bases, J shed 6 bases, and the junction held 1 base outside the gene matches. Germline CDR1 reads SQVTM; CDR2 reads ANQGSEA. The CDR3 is CSAGQGAGELFF. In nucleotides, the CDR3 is TGCAGCGCGGGACAGGGGGCCGGGGAGCTGTTTTTT.

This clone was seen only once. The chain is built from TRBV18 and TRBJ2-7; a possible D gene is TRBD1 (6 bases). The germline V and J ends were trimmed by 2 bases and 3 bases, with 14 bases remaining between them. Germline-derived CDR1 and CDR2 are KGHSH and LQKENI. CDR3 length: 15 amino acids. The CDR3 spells CASSPTLGQSYEQYF. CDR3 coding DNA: TGTGCCAGCTCACCAACCCTCGGACAGAGCTACGAGCAGTACTTC. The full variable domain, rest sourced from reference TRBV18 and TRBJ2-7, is NAGVMQNPRHLVRRRGQEARLRCSPMKGHSHVYWYRQLPEEGLKFMVYLQKENIIDESGMPKERFSAEFPKEGPSILRIQQVVRGDSAAYFCASSPTLGQSYEQYFGPGTRLTVT.

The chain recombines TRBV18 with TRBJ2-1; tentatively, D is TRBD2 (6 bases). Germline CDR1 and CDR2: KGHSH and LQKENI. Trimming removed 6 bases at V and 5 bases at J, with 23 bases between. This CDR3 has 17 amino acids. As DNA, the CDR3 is TGTGCCAGCTCCCAGGCCTGGCTACTAGCTGGAGACAATGAGCAGTTCTTC. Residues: CASSQAWLLAGDNEQFF.

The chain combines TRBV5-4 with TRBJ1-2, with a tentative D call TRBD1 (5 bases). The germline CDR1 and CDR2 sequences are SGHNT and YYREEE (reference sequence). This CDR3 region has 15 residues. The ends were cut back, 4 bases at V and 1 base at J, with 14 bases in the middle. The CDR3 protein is CASSRAGGDNYGYTF. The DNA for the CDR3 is TGTGCCAGCAGCCGAGCGGGGGGGGATAACTATGGCTACACCTTC.

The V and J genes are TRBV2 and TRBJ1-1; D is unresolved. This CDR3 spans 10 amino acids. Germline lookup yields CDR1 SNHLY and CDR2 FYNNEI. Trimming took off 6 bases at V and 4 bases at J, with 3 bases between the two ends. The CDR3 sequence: CASSFTEAFF. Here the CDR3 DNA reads TGTGCCAGCAGCTTCACTGAAGCTTTCTTT.

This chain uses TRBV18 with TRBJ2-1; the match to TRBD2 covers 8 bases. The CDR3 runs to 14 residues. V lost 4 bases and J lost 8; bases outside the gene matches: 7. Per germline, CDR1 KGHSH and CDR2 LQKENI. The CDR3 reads CASSRRGRGDEQFF. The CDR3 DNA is TGTGCCAGCTCACGCCGTGGGCGGGGGGATGAGCAGTTCTTC.

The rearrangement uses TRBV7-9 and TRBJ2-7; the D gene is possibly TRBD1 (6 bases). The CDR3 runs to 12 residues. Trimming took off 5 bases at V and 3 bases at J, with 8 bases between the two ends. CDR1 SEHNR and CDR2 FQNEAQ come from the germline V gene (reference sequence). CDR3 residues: CASSVQGYEQYF. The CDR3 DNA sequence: TGTGCCAGCAGCGTACAGGGCTACGAGCAGTACTTC.

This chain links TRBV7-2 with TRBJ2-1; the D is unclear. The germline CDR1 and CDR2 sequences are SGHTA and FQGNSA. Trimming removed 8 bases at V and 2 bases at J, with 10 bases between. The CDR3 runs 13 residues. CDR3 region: CASCKHPYNEQFF. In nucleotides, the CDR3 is TGTGCCAGCTGCAAGCATCCCTACAATGAGCAGTTCTTC.

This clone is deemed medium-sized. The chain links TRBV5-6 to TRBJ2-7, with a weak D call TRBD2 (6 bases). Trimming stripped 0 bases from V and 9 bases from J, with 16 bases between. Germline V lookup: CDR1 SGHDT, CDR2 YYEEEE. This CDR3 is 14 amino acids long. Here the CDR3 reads CASSLVGDGGGQYF. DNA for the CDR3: TGTGCCAGCAGCTTGGTTGGGGATGGGGGAGGGCAGTACTTC.

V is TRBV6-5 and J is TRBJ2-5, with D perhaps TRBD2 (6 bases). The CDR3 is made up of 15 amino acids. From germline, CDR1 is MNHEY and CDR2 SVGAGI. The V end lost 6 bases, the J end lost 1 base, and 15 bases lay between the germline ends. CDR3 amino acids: CASSPLLAIQETQYF. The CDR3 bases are TGTGCCAGCAGCCCCTTACTAGCTATCCAAGAGACCCAGTACTTC.

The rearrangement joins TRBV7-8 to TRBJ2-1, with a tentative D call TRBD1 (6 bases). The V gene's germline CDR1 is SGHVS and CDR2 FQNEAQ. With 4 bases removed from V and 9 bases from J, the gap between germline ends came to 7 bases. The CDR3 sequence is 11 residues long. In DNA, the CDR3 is TGTGCCAGCAGCTCCAGGGGTGAGCAGTTCTTC. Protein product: CASSSRGEQFF.

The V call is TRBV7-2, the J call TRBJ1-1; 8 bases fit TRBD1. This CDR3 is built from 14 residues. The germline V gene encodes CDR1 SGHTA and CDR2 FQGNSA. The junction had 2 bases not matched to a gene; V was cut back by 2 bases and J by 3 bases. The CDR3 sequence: CASSLYRGDTEAFF. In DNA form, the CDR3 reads TGTGCCAGCAGCTTATACAGGGGGGACACTGAAGCTTTCTTT.

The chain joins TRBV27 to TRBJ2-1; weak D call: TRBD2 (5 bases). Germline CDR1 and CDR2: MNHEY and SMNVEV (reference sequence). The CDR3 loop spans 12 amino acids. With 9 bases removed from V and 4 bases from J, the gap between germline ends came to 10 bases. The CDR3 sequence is CARIPGYNEQFF. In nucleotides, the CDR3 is TGTGCCAGAATACCGGGGTACAATGAGCAGTTCTTC.

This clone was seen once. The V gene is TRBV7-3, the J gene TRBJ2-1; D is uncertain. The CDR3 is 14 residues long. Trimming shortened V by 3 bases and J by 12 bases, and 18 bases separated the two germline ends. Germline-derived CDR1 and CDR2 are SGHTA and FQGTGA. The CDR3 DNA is TGTGCCAGCAGCTTGTCGGAAGGCCAGGTACTGCAGTTCTTC. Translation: CASSLSEGQVLQFF.

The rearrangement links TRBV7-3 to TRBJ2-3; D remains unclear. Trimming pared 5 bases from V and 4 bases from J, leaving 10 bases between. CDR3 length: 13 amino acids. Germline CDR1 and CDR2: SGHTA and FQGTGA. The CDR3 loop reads CASSEKPSDTQYF. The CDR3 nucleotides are TGTGCCAGCAGCGAGAAACCCTCAGATACGCAGTATTTT.

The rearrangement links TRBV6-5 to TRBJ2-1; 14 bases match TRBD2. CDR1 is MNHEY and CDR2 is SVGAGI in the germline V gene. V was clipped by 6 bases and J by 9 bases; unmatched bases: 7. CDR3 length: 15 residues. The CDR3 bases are TGTGCCAGCAGGAAGACTAGCGGGAGGGCCGGTGAGCAGTTCTTC. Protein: CASRKTSGRAGEQFF.

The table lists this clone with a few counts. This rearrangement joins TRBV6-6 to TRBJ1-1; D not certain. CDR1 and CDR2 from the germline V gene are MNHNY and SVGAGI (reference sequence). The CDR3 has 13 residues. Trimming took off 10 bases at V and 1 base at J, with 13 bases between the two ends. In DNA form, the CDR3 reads TGTGCCACGCATACTAGGCCGAACACTGAAGCTTTCTTT. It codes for CATHTRPNTEAFF.

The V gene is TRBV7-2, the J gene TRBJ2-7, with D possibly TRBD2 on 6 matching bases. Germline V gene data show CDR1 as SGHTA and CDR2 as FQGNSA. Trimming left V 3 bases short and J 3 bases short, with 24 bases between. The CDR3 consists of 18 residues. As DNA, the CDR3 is TGTGCCAGCAGCTTCCTCGGTTCACGGCGGGATGTCGGCTACGAGCAGTACTTC. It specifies CASSFLGSRRDVGYEQYF.

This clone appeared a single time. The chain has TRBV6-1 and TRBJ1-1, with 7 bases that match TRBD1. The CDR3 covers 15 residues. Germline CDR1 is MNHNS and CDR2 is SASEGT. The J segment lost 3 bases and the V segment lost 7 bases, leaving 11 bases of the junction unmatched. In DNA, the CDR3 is TGTGCCAGCACCTGGGGTGACAGGGTGGACACTGAAGCTTTCTTT. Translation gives CASTWGDRVDTEAFF.